This T cell receptor (beta chain) came from a study of T cell repertoires in cytomegalovirus infection (dated by TCRdb to the late 2010s). Regarding the research as a whole: Donor HLA type was relevant to the analysis, as public TCR beta signatures indicated carriage of CMV infection together with the matching HLA type. What the study reported, not specific to this receptor: The ex vivo response was dominated by HLA-C-restricted CMV-specific TCR beta clonotypes, which also provided the single most frequent clonotype in two of eight donors. Cumulative frequency of public TCR beta family members discriminated carriers of CMV infection plus the relevant HLA type in this cohort and an independent approximately 360-donor cohort.

Data came from an Illumina HiSeq 1500. TCRdb trimmed public reads at Q25 via fastp, called clones via MiXCR and kept in-frame beta chains. Here each entry gathers all rows of one CDR3 protein and keeps the most common genes and DNA. Across this sample there are 350,000 to 550,000 distinct CDR3 sequences, with 31% seen only once. The ten largest clones take up around 15% of the sample. Relative to germline, V is missing 3 bases and J is missing 10 bases, with 3 bases of the junction outside any gene match. From the cysteine up to the phenylalanine, the CDR3 has a length of 12 residues. Left in the record is the CDR3 DNA by itself, 36 bases read in frame from the first base. This clonotype has just a few counts. Its antigen remains undetermined. Base qualities are not at hand, and no much larger clone is one base apart.

Sequenced material: PBMCs. This TCR derives from a human donor in good health (CMV status not recorded). Some clones in this sample may be carry-over from other donors' samples. This chain joins TRBV12-3 or TRBV12-4 to TRBJ2-1, and TRBD2 matches 7 of the central bases. The DNA is TGTGCCAGCAGTTTTGGGGGGGTCGAGCAGTTCTTC. It encodes CASSFGGVEQFF.